This TCR beta chain was sequenced in a study of blood T cell repertoires in COVID-19. Whole-study context: The origin of the acute and convalescent COVID-19 samples was the United States, Italy and Spain. Nucleic acid was either cDNA or gDNA, and it came from T cells, B-cell-depleted T cells, or PBMCs.

As processed by the authors: Estimation of nucleated cell counts relied on the amplification of reference gene primers. Measured with immunoSEQ multiplex PCR; TCRdb has only the in-frame clones, and not every one. Clone size and the V and J calls come from that table; the DNA yielded D and trimming. The sample carries tens of thousands of clones, over 65% recorded once. CDR3 length: 13 residues. Germline assignment: CDR1 MNHEY and CDR2 SMNVEV (reference sequence). Trimming removed 6 bases from V and 0 bases from J, with 3 bases in between. Specimen: peripheral blood. This sequence joins TRBV27 and TRBJ2-6; D is uncertain. The sequence came from a man in his fifties or sixties with active COVID-19. CDR3 amino acids: CASSLSGANVLTF. CDR3 nucleotides: TGTGCCAGCAGCCTCTCTGGGGCCAACGTCCTGACTTTC.